This T cell receptor (beta chain) was observed in a study of OX40 agonist ivuxolimab in advanced cancers. In the study overall: Participants, around 80% male, averaged roughly 60 years of age, ranging from roughly 23 to 80.

The protocol was immunoSEQ multiplex PCR, while the TCRdb copy is restricted to in-frame clones and leaves out a portion. Among about 50,000 clones, approximately 90% were seen once, and the ten largest hold more than 5%. This receptor was taken from an adult with an advanced solid tumor such as melanoma, head and neck, liver or kidney cancer. Source: CD4+ or CD8+ T cells sorted from blood, taken in a trial of the OX40 agonist ivuxolimab.

The CDR3 sequence: CASSPRQRLVLEQYF. The CDR3 nucleotides read TGTGCCAGCAGTCCTAGACAGCGCCTGGTCCTCGAGCAGTACTTC. This rearrangement joins TRBV28 to TRBJ2-7; possibly TRBD1 for D (5 bases). The CDR3 runs to 15 residues. CDR1 is MDHEN, CDR2 SYDVKM, per germline. Trimming took off 5 bases at V and 6 bases at J, with 20 bases between the two ends. The full variable domain, completed using reference TRBV28 and TRBJ2-7, is DVKVTQSSRYLVKRTGEKVFLECVQDMDHENMFWYRQDPGLGLRLIYFSYDVKMKEKGDIPEGYSVSREKKERFSLILESASTNQTSMYLCASSPRQRLVLEQYFGPGTRLTVT.